This TCR beta chain was found in a study of blood T cell repertoires in COVID-19. For the study at large: The study drew acute and convalescent COVID-19 samples from the United States, Italy and Spain. PBMCs, B-cell-depleted T cells, or T cells provided the cDNA or gDNA that made up the material.

Trimming removed 8 bases from V and 7 bases from J, with 12 bases in between. The V gene's germline CDR1 is MNHNY and CDR2 SVGAGI (reference sequence). The CDR3 has 13 residues. Original methodology: Estimation of nucleated cell counts was performed using reference gene primer amplification. Repertoires were generated with immunoSEQ multiplex PCR, while TCRdb's copy carries only in-frame clones and drops some. For V, J and clone size, that table is used; D and trimming come from the DNA. The sample comprises under 130,000 clones, roughly 84% of which are singletons, and 6.2% rests with the top ten. This sequence was found in a human donor in a cohort sampled during active COVID-19. Sequencing was performed on peripheral blood. The chain uses TRBV6-6 and TRBJ2-6; no clear D gene. This CDR3 reads CASGPPDANVLTF. In DNA, the CDR3 is TGTGCCAGCGGCCCCCCTGATGCCAACGTCCTGACTTTC.